Listed below are T cell receptor beta chains from one sample, sequenced in a study of spatial heterogeneity in lung cancer. One entry per CDR3 protein results from TCRdb running MiXCR on the 5' RACE reads. The top ten hold less than 15% of the sample, which has more than 10,000 distinct CDR3 sequences, about an eighth seen once. Material: lung tumor tissue, obtained at surgery. The receptor source for this set is a female donor with early-stage non-small cell lung cancer. Both conserved end residues are part of each CDR3. A D gene is named only where the DNA matches it firmly. Clone size is shown for a subset of rows, as once, few, many or a class of expanded clone.

V	size	J	length	D	CDR3	DNA
TRBV28	NA	TRBJ2-3	14	NA	CASANGQGPDTQYF	TGTGCCAGCGCAAACGGGCAGGGACCAGATACGCAGTATTTT
TRBV5-1	few	TRBJ2-2	15	NA	CASRPAPTNTGELFF	TGCGCCAGCAGGCCGGCCCCGACGAACACCGGGGAGCTGTTTTTT
TRBV7-3	NA	TRBJ2-1	13	NA	CASSLPNYNEQFF	TGTGCCAGCAGCTTACCTAACTACAATGAGCAGTTCTTC
TRBV5-1	NA	TRBJ2-1	14	TRBD2	CASSFSGRAYEQFF	TGCGCCAGCAGCTTTAGCGGGAGGGCATATGAGCAGTTCTTC
TRBV6-1	medium-sized	TRBJ2-2	16	TRBD2	CASSDRLAGGTGELFF	TGTGCCAGCAGTGATCGACTAGCGGGAGGGACCGGGGAGCTGTTTTTT
TRBV4-1	medium-sized	TRBJ2-7	17	TRBD2	CASSQDQGLAGAGEQYF	TGCGCCAGCAGCCAAGATCAGGGACTAGCAGGGGCCGGCGAGCAGTACTTC
TRBV28	few	TRBJ2-6	13	NA	CASSFQGPNVLTF	TGTGCCAGCAGTTTTCAAGGTCCCAACGTCCTGACTTTC
TRBV18	NA	TRBJ2-3	13	NA	CASSLRAADTQYF	TGTGCCAGCTCACTGAGGGCGGCAGATACGCAGTATTTT
TRBV30	many	TRBJ1-2	13	NA	CAWREGARGGYTF	TGTGCCTGGAGGGAGGGAGCTAGGGGTGGCTACACCTTC
TRBV3-1	many	TRBJ2-1	13	NA	CASSQVGGPEQFF	TGTGCCAGCAGCCAAGTCGGGGGGCCCGAGCAGTTCTTC
TRBV10-3	many	TRBJ1-4	13	NA	CAIRGGLGEKLFF	TGTGCCATCAGAGGCGGCCTGGGTGAAAAACTGTTTTTT
TRBV4-2	few	TRBJ2-6	18	NA	CASSQDPGPSSGANVLTF	TGTGCCAGCAGCCAGGATCCCGGGCCCTCCTCTGGGGCCAACGTCCTGACTTTC
TRBV29-1	medium-sized	TRBJ1-4	13	TRBD1	CSVRTGDVEKLFF	TGCAGCGTTCGGACAGGGGACGTTGAAAAACTGTTTTTT
TRBV19	medium-sized	TRBJ1-5	15	NA	CASSIDDRSNQPQHF	TGTGCCAGTAGTATAGATGACAGGAGCAATCAGCCCCAGCATTTT
TRBV5-1	many	TRBJ2-2	17	TRBD2	CASSLASSGRSTGELFF	TGCGCCAGCAGCTTGGCAAGTAGCGGGAGGAGCACCGGGGAGCTGTTTTTT
TRBV7-9	many	TRBJ2-6	20	NA	CASSLSGPRDSGSGANVLTF	TGTGCCAGCAGCTTAAGTGGTCCACGAGATTCGGGGTCTGGGGCCAACGTCCTGACTTTC
TRBV7-2	NA	TRBJ2-5	12	TRBD2	CASSSGEETQYF	TGTGCCAGCAGTAGCGGGGAAGAGACCCAGTACTTC
TRBV7-2	many	TRBJ2-1	15	NA	CASRPPGHPYNEQFF	TGTGCCAGCAGACCTCCGGGACATCCCTACAATGAGCAGTTCTTC
TRBV6-5	few	TRBJ2-7	14	TRBD1	CASSADRGQYEQYF	TGTGCCAGCAGTGCGGACAGGGGGCAGTACGAGCAGTACTTC
TRBV28	medium-sized	TRBJ1-2	17	TRBD1	CASSAEVTGSGTGRRTF	TGTGCCAGCAGTGCTGAGGTTACCGGATCCGGGACAGGGAGAAGGACCTTC
TRBV29-1	few	TRBJ2-1	13	NA	CSVEEQGHNEQFF	TGCAGCGTTGAAGAGCAGGGACACAATGAGCAGTTCTTC
TRBV5-5	few	TRBJ2-7	13	NA	CASSLGVNREQYF	TGTGCCAGCAGCTTGGGAGTTAACCGCGAGCAGTACTTC
TRBV9	many	TRBJ2-7	19	TRBD2	CASSFNRVAGGPGLYEQYF	TGTGCCAGCAGCTTTAATAGAGTAGCGGGAGGGCCTGGGCTATACGAGCAGTACTTC
TRBV6-6	NA	TRBJ2-2	16	TRBD1	CASSYQGQGNTGELFF	TGTGCCAGCAGTTACCAGGGACAGGGAAACACCGGGGAGCTGTTTTTT
TRBV20-1	medium-sized	TRBJ1-2	13	NA	CSARARVGGGYTF	TGCAGTGCTAGGGCCCGAGTGGGAGGTGGCTACACCTTC
TRBV7-9	medium-sized	TRBJ1-5	16	NA	CASSPIVGGHNQPQHF	TGTGCCAGCAGCCCTATCGTCGGGGGGCACAATCAGCCCCAGCATTTT
TRBV7-2	many	TRBJ2-1	14	NA	CASSSVSAYNEQFF	TGTGCCAGCAGCTCAGTATCAGCCTACAATGAGCAGTTCTTC
TRBV4-2	medium-sized	TRBJ1-3	17	NA	CASSQPRQALSGNTIYF	TGTGCCAGCAGCCAACCTCGACAGGCACTCTCTGGAAACACCATATATTTT
TRBV5-1	many	TRBJ2-2	14	NA	CASSVGTSSGELFF	TGCGCCAGCAGCGTCGGGACAAGTAGCGGGGAGCTGTTTTTT
TRBV4-1	many	TRBJ2-1	14	TRBD2	CASSPSGAYNEQFF	TGCGCCAGCAGCCCTAGCGGGGCCTACAATGAGCAGTTCTTC
TRBV6-1	many	TRBJ1-1	15	TRBD1	CASSRGTGGATEAFF	TGTGCCAGCAGTCGCGGGACAGGGGGCGCGACTGAAGCTTTCTTT
TRBV7-2	many	TRBJ2-2	13	NA	CASSLGHTGELFF	TGTGCCAGCAGCTTAGGACACACCGGGGAGCTGTTTTTT
TRBV7-9	NA	TRBJ2-3	12	NA	CASSLDAYTQYF	TGTGCCAGCAGCCTCGATGCCTATACGCAGTATTTT
TRBV4-2	medium-sized	TRBJ1-2	14	NA	CASSQAPGGRGYTF	TGTGCCAGCAGCCAAGCCCCGGGAGGCCGTGGCTACACCTTC
TRBV28	many	TRBJ2-7	11	NA	CASTQPYEQYF	TGTGCCAGCACACAGCCCTACGAGCAGTACTTC
TRBV18	many	TRBJ2-1	13	NA	CASSQTGYNEQFF	TGTGCCAGCTCCCAAACAGGGTACAATGAGCAGTTCTTC
TRBV7-2	many	TRBJ2-5	12	NA	CASSSSLETQYF	TGTGCCAGCAGCTCCTCCCTGGAGACCCAGTACTTC
TRBV28	many	TRBJ1-4	14	TRBD1	CASSPRTGPGKLFF	TGTGCCAGCAGTCCTAGGACAGGTCCCGGAAAACTGTTTTTT
TRBV7-7	few	TRBJ2-7	15	TRBD1	CASSLGPGQSYEQYF	TGTGCTAGCAGCTTAGGACCGGGACAGTCCTACGAGCAGTACTTC
TRBV6-1	NA	TRBJ2-1	15	TRBD2	CASRNGRGSYNEQFF	TGTGCCAGCAGGAATGGGAGGGGCTCCTACAATGAGCAGTTCTTC
TRBV28	medium-sized	TRBJ2-2	14	NA	CASSWAGGTGELFF	TGTGCCAGCAGTTGGGCGGGTGGCACCGGGGAGCTGTTTTTT
TRBV30	NA	TRBJ2-7	13	TRBD1	CAWNRDRGYEQYF	TGTGCCTGGAACCGGGACAGGGGCTACGAGCAGTACTTC
TRBV9	NA	TRBJ1-6	13	NA	CASNDRSNSPLHF	TGTGCCAGCAACGACAGGTCCAATTCACCCCTCCACTTT
TRBV7-9	medium-sized	TRBJ2-5	15	TRBD1	CASSSGQGFGETQYF	TGTGCCAGCAGCTCGGGACAGGGGTTCGGAGAGACCCAGTACTTC
TRBV7-2	medium-sized	TRBJ1-5	15	NA	CASSLRRGSNQPQHF	TGTGCCAGCAGCCTTAGACGCGGAAGCAATCAGCCCCAGCATTTT
TRBV27	few	TRBJ2-1	16	NA	CASRNIGGSVGGEQFF	TGTGCCAGCAGAAATATCGGGGGTAGTGTGGGTGGTGAGCAGTTCTTC
TRBV3-1	medium-sized	TRBJ2-7	13	TRBD1	CASTRQGSYEQYF	TGTGCCAGCACGAGACAGGGGTCCTACGAGCAGTACTTC
TRBV6-5	medium-sized	TRBJ2-7	16	NA	CASSYRGVPLFYEQYF	TGTGCCAGCAGTTACCGGGGAGTACCCTTATTCTACGAGCAGTACTTC
TRBV19	many	TRBJ2-7	15	TRBD2	CASSITAGGSDEQYF	TGTGCCAGTAGTATAACCGCGGGAGGCTCCGACGAGCAGTACTTC
TRBV11-2	NA	TRBJ2-1	15	NA	CASSLRTDVTYEQFF	TGTGCCAGCAGCCTCCGGACGGACGTAACCTACGAGCAGTTCTTC
TRBV4-2	medium-sized	TRBJ2-7	11	NA	CASSQDREQYF	TGTGCCAGCAGCCAAGACAGGGAACAGTACTTC
TRBV20-1	NA	TRBJ2-7	16	TRBD2	CSARPRTSGLAYEQYF	TGCAGTGCTAGACCTAGGACTAGCGGGTTAGCCTACGAGCAGTACTTC
TRBV18	once	TRBJ1-5	14	NA	CASSPSEGNQPQHF	TGTGCCAGCTCACCTTCAGAAGGCAATCAGCCCCAGCATTTT
TRBV28	NA	TRBJ2-1	12	NA	CASSLVGIEQFF	TGTGCCAGCAGTTTAGTCGGTATTGAGCAGTTCTTC
TRBV20-1	few	TRBJ1-2	14	TRBD1	CSAKTGTGDYGYTF	TGCAGTGCTAAAACCGGGACAGGGGACTATGGCTACACCTTC
TRBV6-1	NA	TRBJ2-6	17	NA	CASSATFLGAGANVLTF	TGTGCCAGCAGTGCGACTTTCCTGGGTGCTGGGGCCAACGTCCTGACTTTC
TRBV20-1	NA	TRBJ1-4	13	NA	CSASRGANEKLFF	TGCAGTGCTAGTAGGGGCGCGAATGAAAAACTGTTTTTT
TRBV20-1	NA	TRBJ1-1	15	TRBD1	CSAFSGGAGFNEAFF	TGCAGTGCTTTTTCAGGGGGGGCAGGGTTTAATGAAGCTTTCTTT
TRBV5-6	NA	TRBJ2-7	12	NA	CASSQFSYEQYF	TGTGCCAGCAGTCAATTCTCCTACGAGCAGTACTTC
TRBV11-2	many	TRBJ2-2	15	TRBD1	CASSYNAGGSGELFF	TGTGCCAGCAGCTATAACGCAGGGGGAAGCGGGGAGCTGTTTTTT